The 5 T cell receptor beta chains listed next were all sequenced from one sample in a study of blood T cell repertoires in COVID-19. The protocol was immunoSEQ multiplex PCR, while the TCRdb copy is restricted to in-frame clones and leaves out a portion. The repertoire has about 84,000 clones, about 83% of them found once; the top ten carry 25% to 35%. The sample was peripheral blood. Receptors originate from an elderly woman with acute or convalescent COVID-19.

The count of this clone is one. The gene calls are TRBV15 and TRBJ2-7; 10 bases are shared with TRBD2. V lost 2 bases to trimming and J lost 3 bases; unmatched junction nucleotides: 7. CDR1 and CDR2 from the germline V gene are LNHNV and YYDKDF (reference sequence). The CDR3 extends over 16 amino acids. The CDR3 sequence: CATSRRTSGTYYEQYF. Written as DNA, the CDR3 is TGTGCCACCAGCAGACGGACTAGCGGAACCTACTACGAGCAGTACTTC.

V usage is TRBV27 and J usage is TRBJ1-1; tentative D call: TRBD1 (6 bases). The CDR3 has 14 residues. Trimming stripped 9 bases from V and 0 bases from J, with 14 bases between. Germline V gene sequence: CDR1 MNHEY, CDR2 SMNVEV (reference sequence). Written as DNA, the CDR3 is TGTGCCAGTTGGGGGCCGGGAATGAACACTGAAGCTTTCTTT. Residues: CASWGPGMNTEAFF.

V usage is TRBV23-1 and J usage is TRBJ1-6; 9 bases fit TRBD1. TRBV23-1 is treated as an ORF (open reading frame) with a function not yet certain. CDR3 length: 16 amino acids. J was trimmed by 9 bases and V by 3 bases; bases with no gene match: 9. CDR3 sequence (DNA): TGCGCCAGCAGTCAGCCTCCGGGACAGGGTTGTTCACCCCTCCACTTT. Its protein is CASSQPPGQGCSPLHF.

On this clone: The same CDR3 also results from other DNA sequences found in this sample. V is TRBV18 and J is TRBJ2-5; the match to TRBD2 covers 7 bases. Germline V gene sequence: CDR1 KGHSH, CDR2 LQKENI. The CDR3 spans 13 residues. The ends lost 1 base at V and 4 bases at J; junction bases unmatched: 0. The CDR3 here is CASSPRGRETQYF. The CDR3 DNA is TGTGCCAGCTCACCACGCGGGAGAGAGACCCAGTACTTC.

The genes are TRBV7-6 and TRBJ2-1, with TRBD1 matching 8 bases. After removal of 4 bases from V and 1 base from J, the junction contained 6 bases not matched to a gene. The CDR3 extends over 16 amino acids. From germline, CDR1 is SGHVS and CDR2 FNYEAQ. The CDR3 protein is CASSSTGAVSYNEQFF. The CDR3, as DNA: TGTGCCAGCAGCTCGACAGGGGCTGTTTCCTACAATGAGCAGTTCTTC.